This TCR beta chain was captured in a study of T cells in Graves' hyperthyroidism and ophthalmopathy. The study, taken as a whole, reports: Ophthalmopathy was distinguished from stable hyperthyroidism by 13 V-J signatures.

RNA transcripts served as the template for amplifying TCR beta CDR3 regions. The HTBI primer set served for first-round RT-PCR of the TCR CDR3. TCRdb re-called the multiplex PCR reads through MiXCR, storing one row per CDR3 protein. Of 500,000 to 700,000 distinct CDR3 sequences listed, over 15% are singletons. Ten or more counts support this clonotype. No antigen is known for it. The CDR3 spans 14 residues. The V gene lost 3 bases and the J gene lost 5 bases, with 13 bases spanning the gap. This chain connects TRBV12-3 or TRBV12-4 to TRBJ1-1; D call uncertain. Material for sequencing was blood. This sequence was found in a woman aged 18-29 years with Graves' hyperthyroidism. CDR3 in amino acids: CASSFMRTGTEAFF. The DNA for the CDR3 is TGTGCCAGCAGTTTTATGAGAACGGGTACTGAAGCTTTCTTT.